What follows are 15 T cell receptor beta chains derived from one specimen sequenced in a study of blood T cell repertoires in COVID-19. The method was immunoSEQ multiplex PCR; TCRdb's version includes in-frame clones alone and lacks a portion of them. This table has some 260,000 clones, roughly 88% appearing once. Sequencing input: peripheral blood. All receptors derive from a woman aged 25 to 45 with acute or convalescent COVID-19.

The chain recombines TRBV4-1 with TRBJ2-5; maybe TRBD2 (6 bases). Germline CDR1 MGHRA, CDR2 YSYEKL. Trimming took 4 bases from V and 4 from J, leaving 16 bases between them. The CDR3 spans 15 residues. CDR3 DNA sequence: TGCGCCAGCAGCCCGCTAGCAGGAGGGACAGAGACCCAGTACTTC. The encoded protein is CASSPLAGGTETQYF.

The V call is TRBV3-1 (or the pseudogene TRBV3-2), the J call TRBJ2-7; D is undetermined. The CDR3 contains 12 residues. Trimming took off 5 bases at V and 4 bases at J, with 9 bases between the two ends. CDR1 LGHDT and CDR2 YNNKEL come from the germline V gene (reference sequence). CDR3 DNA: TGTGCCAGCAGCTCCTACGGGTACGAGCAGTACTTC. It yields the protein CASSSYGYEQYF.

The J gene is TRBJ1-2, the V gene TRBV5-4; D gene uncertain. CDR1 and CDR2 (germline): SGHNT, YYREEE (reference sequence). V was pared by 0 bases and J by 2 bases, with 8 bases between. This CDR3 comprises 14 residues. CDR3 in amino acids: CASSLGQGNYGYTF. CDR3 DNA sequence: TGTGCCAGCAGCTTGGGACAAGGAAACTATGGCTACACCTTC.

The V and J genes are TRBV7-2 and TRBJ1-4; 7 bases map to TRBD1. V lost 3 bases, J lost 4 bases, and 5 bases stayed unmatched. Germline V CDR1 and CDR2: SGHTA, FQGNSA. CDR3 length: 15 residues. The CDR3 region is CASSFRQGGNEKLFF. Here the CDR3 DNA reads TGTGCCAGCAGCTTCCGACAGGGAGGTAATGAAAAACTGTTTTTT. The full variable domain, rest sourced from reference TRBV7-2 and TRBJ1-4, is GAGVSQSPSNKVTEKGKDVELRCDPISGHTALYWYRQSLGQGLEFLIYFQGNSAPDKSGLPSDRFSAERTGGSVSTLTIQRTQQEDSAVYLCASSFRQGGNEKLFFGSGTQLSVL.

The CDR3 loop reads CASSSPGGTGELFF. DNA of the CDR3: TGTGCCAGCAGTTCCCCAGGGGGGACCGGGGAGCTGTTTTTT. J is TRBJ2-2 and V is TRBV6-5; the D gene is possibly TRBD1 (7 bases). Trimming removed 4 bases from V and 5 bases from J, with 11 bases in between. Germline CDR1 reads MNHEY; CDR2 reads SVGAGI. The CDR3 loop spans 14 amino acids.

V and J are TRBV5-4 and TRBJ2-7, with a tentative D call TRBD1 (6 bases). Trimming removed 2 bases from V and 5 bases from J, with 11 bases in between. The CDR3 spans 13 residues. Germline V gene data show CDR1 as SGHNT and CDR2 as YYREEE (reference sequence). The CDR3 sequence: CASSLQQGNEQYF. The CDR3 DNA follows: TGTGCCAGCAGCTTACAACAGGGAAACGAGCAGTACTTC.

J is TRBJ1-2 and V is TRBV5-6, with D uncertain. This CDR3 comprises 13 residues. Germline V gives CDR1 SGHDT, CDR2 YYEEEE. Trimming left V 3 bases short and J 2 bases short, with 8 bases between. The CDR3 region is CASSYGHNYGYTF. The DNA of the CDR3 is TGTGCCAGCAGCTATGGCCACAACTATGGCTACACCTTC. Variable domain in full (rest from reference TRBV5-6 and TRBJ1-2): DAGVTQSPTHLIKTRGQQVTLRCSPKSGHDTVSWYQQALGQGPQFIFQYYEEEERQRGNFPDRFSGHQFPNYSSELNVNALLLGDSALYLCASSYGHNYGYTFGSGTRLTVV.

The count of this clone is one. V and J are TRBV5-1 and TRBJ2-7, with D perhaps TRBD2 (6 bases). The CDR3 length is 15 residues. CDR1 is SGHRS, CDR2 YFSETQ, per germline. The V end lost 0 bases, the J end lost 3 bases, and 13 bases lay between the germline ends. The CDR3 protein is CASSLDAWGVYEQYF. In nucleotides, the CDR3 is TGCGCCAGCAGCTTGGATGCCTGGGGGGTCTACGAGCAGTACTTC.

The chain couples TRBV6-2 or TRBV6-3 to TRBJ1-5; D not resolved. This CDR3 spans 16 amino acids. The V gene's germline CDR1 is MNHEY and CDR2 SVGEGT. V was shortened by 0 bases and J by 3 bases, with 12 bases between the two germline ends. The CDR3 sequence: CASSYSQATPNQPQHF. CDR3 nucleotides: TGTGCCAGCAGTTACTCCCAGGCAACACCCAATCAGCCCCAGCATTTT.

The CDR3 loop reads CATRTSGSTEQFF. CDR3 DNA: TGTGCCACCCGGACTAGCGGGAGTACTGAGCAGTTCTTC. The chain joins TRBV27 to TRBJ2-1; TRBD2 aligns across 13 bases. V was clipped by 10 bases and J by 9 bases; unmatched bases: 6. CDR3 size: 13 residues. Germline V gene data show CDR1 as MNHEY and CDR2 as SMNVEV (reference sequence).

The chain couples TRBV25-1 to TRBJ2-3, with TRBD2 identical over 7 bases. The CDR3 runs 16 residues. V lost 4 bases, J lost 5 bases, and 12 bases stayed unmatched. CDR1 and CDR2 from the germline V gene are MGHDK and SYGVNS. CDR3 sequence reads: CASSVVRAGERDTQYF. CDR3 bases: TGTGCCAGCAGTGTGGTGAGGGCGGGAGAGAGAGATACGCAGTATTTT.

The chain combines TRBV6-5 with TRBJ2-5; D might be TRBD1 (6 bases). Germline CDR1 reads MNHEY; CDR2 reads SVGAGI. Trimming left V 2 bases short and J 2 bases short, with 12 bases between. The CDR3 is 15 residues long. CDR3 in amino acids: CASSYRGQQQETQYF. Here the CDR3 DNA reads TGTGCCAGCAGTTACAGAGGACAGCAACAAGAGACCCAGTACTTC.

This chain links TRBV30 with TRBJ1-6, with D possibly being TRBD1 (5 bases). From germline, CDR1 is GTSNPN and CDR2 SVGIG (reference sequence). The CDR3 has 16 amino acids. Trimming cost V 1 base and J 13 bases, with 23 bases left between them. The CDR3: CAWSGQIPGPASPLHF. The CDR3 DNA sequence: TGTGCCTGGAGTGGACAGATACCAGGGCCCGCCTCCCCCCTCCACTTT.

The chain joins TRBV2 to TRBJ1-4; 11 bases match TRBD1. The CDR3 spans 14 residues. J lost 7 bases, V lost 11 bases, and 9 bases had no gene match. From germline, CDR1 is SNHLY and CDR2 FYNNEI. The CDR3 spells CASLWDRGGEKLFF. The CDR3 nucleotides are TGTGCCTCCCTCTGGGACAGGGGGGGTGAAAAACTGTTTTTT.

This sequence joins TRBV5-4 and TRBJ2-3, with D possibly being TRBD2 (5 bases). Trimming left V 7 bases short and J 0 bases short, with 12 bases between. The length of the CDR3 is 14 residues. The germline gives CDR1 SGHNT, CDR2 YYREEE (reference sequence). The CDR3 reads CASRRRASTDTQYF. For the CDR3, the DNA is TGTGCCAGCCGAAGGCGGGCTAGCACAGATACGCAGTATTTT. Filled out from reference TRBV5-4 and TRBJ2-3, the complete variable domain reads ETGVTQSPTHLIKTRGQQVTLRCSSQSGHNTVSWYQQALGQGPQFIFQYYREEENGRGNFPPRFSGLQFPNYSSELNVNALELDDSALYLCASRRRASTDTQYFGPGTRLTVL.